These T cell receptor beta chains were read from a single sample in a study of blood T cell repertoires in COVID-19. The protocol was immunoSEQ multiplex PCR, while the TCRdb copy is restricted to in-frame clones and leaves out a portion. The sample includes about 80,000 clones, 80% to 90% of them seen just once. Sequencing was performed on peripheral blood. Receptor source: a woman older than 75 with acute or convalescent COVID-19. CDR3s leave out the opening cysteine and the closing phenylalanine or tryptophan. The D gene is left open where the match is weak. Size is omitted from some rows. Given values are once, few, many or a class for expanded clones.

len: 11; d_gene: NA; j_gene: TRBJ1-5; abundance: NA; v_gene: TRBV30; CDR3aa: AWSGQATQPQH
len: 11; d_gene: NA; j_gene: TRBJ1-5; abundance: NA; v_gene: TRBV10-2; CDR3aa: ASSGALAQPQH
len: 14; d_gene: TRBD1; j_gene: TRBJ2-5; abundance: NA; v_gene: TRBV7-2; CDR3aa: ASSLGGGQGRGTQY
len: 13; d_gene: TRBD2; j_gene: TRBJ2-1; abundance: NA; v_gene: TRBV7-2; CDR3aa: ASSPGGGFLHEQF
len: 13; d_gene: TRBD2; j_gene: TRBJ2-7; abundance: NA; v_gene: TRBV7-6; CDR3aa: ASSLGEGTTSEQY
len: 13; d_gene: NA; j_gene: TRBJ1-1; abundance: NA; v_gene: TRBV7-3; CDR3aa: ASSLGRPGDTEAF
len: 12; d_gene: NA; j_gene: TRBJ1-5; abundance: NA; v_gene: TRBV3-1/TRBV3-2; CDR3aa: ASSQGWGGQPQH
len: 13; d_gene: NA; j_gene: TRBJ2-7; abundance: NA; v_gene: TRBV6-5; CDR3aa: ASRAEEQGEGEQY
len: 12; d_gene: NA; j_gene: TRBJ1-5; abundance: few; v_gene: TRBV4-3; CDR3aa: ASSLIGGNQPQH
len: 16; d_gene: TRBD2; j_gene: TRBJ2-2; abundance: NA; v_gene: TRBV19; CDR3aa: ASMKGKTSGAGGGELF
len: 12; d_gene: NA; j_gene: TRBJ1-2; abundance: NA; v_gene: TRBV28; CDR3aa: ASSLVVEWSGYT
len: 13; d_gene: NA; j_gene: TRBJ2-7; abundance: NA; v_gene: TRBV5-1; CDR3aa: ASSLGSRSSGEQY
len: 14; d_gene: TRBD2; j_gene: TRBJ2-2; abundance: NA; v_gene: TRBV9; CDR3aa: ASSPREGTNTGELF
len: 12; d_gene: NA; j_gene: TRBJ1-2; abundance: NA; v_gene: TRBV5-4; CDR3aa: ASSLDMGHYGYT
len: 13; d_gene: TRBD1; j_gene: TRBJ1-1; abundance: NA; v_gene: TRBV30; CDR3aa: AWRAWGQGDTEAF
len: 9; d_gene: NA; j_gene: TRBJ2-7; abundance: NA; v_gene: TRBV20-1; CDR3aa: SARGQEAQY
len: 13; d_gene: TRBD1; j_gene: TRBJ2-1; abundance: NA; v_gene: TRBV25-1; CDR3aa: ASSAGTGSYNEQF
len: 10; d_gene: TRBD1; j_gene: TRBJ1-1; abundance: NA; v_gene: TRBV19; CDR3aa: ASKQGGTEAF
len: 13; d_gene: NA; j_gene: TRBJ1-1; abundance: NA; v_gene: TRBV6-1; CDR3aa: ASSEGTQGGTEAF
len: 12; d_gene: NA; j_gene: TRBJ1-1; abundance: NA; v_gene: TRBV6-5; CDR3aa: ASSFVQQNTEAF
len: 11; d_gene: NA; j_gene: TRBJ1-1; abundance: NA; v_gene: TRBV7-2; CDR3aa: ASSLHLNRGAF
len: 14; d_gene: NA; j_gene: TRBJ2-7; abundance: NA; v_gene: TRBV21-1; CDR3aa: ASSKETRQTAYEQY
len: 15; d_gene: TRBD1; j_gene: TRBJ1-4; abundance: NA; v_gene: TRBV4-3; CDR3aa: ASSQDRPGGANEKLF
len: 16; d_gene: NA; j_gene: TRBJ1-2; abundance: NA; v_gene: TRBV7-2; CDR3aa: ASSLGVGRALFNYGYT
len: 10; d_gene: NA; j_gene: TRBJ2-5; abundance: NA; v_gene: TRBV7-9; CDR3aa: ASSVAQGRGN
len: 12; d_gene: TRBD1; j_gene: TRBJ1-3; abundance: NA; v_gene: TRBV3-1/TRBV3-2; CDR3aa: ASSRDRVTNTIY
len: 11; d_gene: NA; j_gene: TRBJ2-6; abundance: NA; v_gene: TRBV19; CDR3aa: ASSPSGANVLT
len: 14; d_gene: TRBD1; j_gene: TRBJ1-6; abundance: NA; v_gene: TRBV9; CDR3aa: ASSAVDRGKYSPLH
len: 11; d_gene: TRBD2; j_gene: TRBJ2-7; abundance: few; v_gene: TRBV28; CDR3aa: ASSSGTSQEQY
len: 15; d_gene: TRBD1; j_gene: TRBJ2-3; abundance: NA; v_gene: TRBV7-2; CDR3aa: ASSRTPRTGSTDTQY
len: 13; d_gene: TRBD1; j_gene: TRBJ2-1; abundance: once; v_gene: TRBV10-1; CDR3aa: ASSASDRDYNEQF
len: 11; d_gene: NA; j_gene: TRBJ2-7; abundance: NA; v_gene: TRBV27; CDR3aa: ASGTGYTYEQY
len: 10; d_gene: TRBD1; j_gene: TRBJ2-5; abundance: NA; v_gene: TRBV2; CDR3aa: ATRGRRETQY
len: 12; d_gene: NA; j_gene: TRBJ2-7; abundance: once; v_gene: TRBV6-5; CDR3aa: ASSYSRQGYEQY
len: 9; d_gene: NA; j_gene: TRBJ2-3; abundance: NA; v_gene: TRBV19; CDR3aa: ASSTGSTQY
len: 13; d_gene: TRBD1; j_gene: TRBJ2-7; abundance: NA; v_gene: TRBV11-2; CDR3aa: ASSLGGTGAYEQY
len: 14; d_gene: NA; j_gene: TRBJ2-3; abundance: few; v_gene: TRBV10-3; CDR3aa: AISESESGTRYTQY
len: 15; d_gene: TRBD2; j_gene: TRBJ2-5; abundance: NA; v_gene: TRBV27; CDR3aa: ASRLLPGLAGSETQY
len: 10; d_gene: TRBD2; j_gene: TRBJ2-7; abundance: NA; v_gene: TRBV18; CDR3aa: ASTGGSYEQY
len: 16; d_gene: NA; j_gene: TRBJ2-3; abundance: NA; v_gene: TRBV7-9; CDR3aa: ASSLANRSSERTDTQY
len: 13; d_gene: NA; j_gene: TRBJ1-1; abundance: NA; v_gene: TRBV27; CDR3aa: ASSSTATGNTEAF
len: 12; d_gene: NA; j_gene: TRBJ1-6; abundance: NA; v_gene: TRBV5-4; CDR3aa: ASSLGRDNSPLH
len: 10; d_gene: NA; j_gene: TRBJ1-2; abundance: NA; v_gene: TRBV11-2; CDR3aa: ASSSRGYGYT
len: 14; d_gene: NA; j_gene: TRBJ2-5; abundance: NA; v_gene: TRBV5-4; CDR3aa: ASSLAGGGPGRTQY
len: 15; d_gene: TRBD1; j_gene: TRBJ2-3; abundance: NA; v_gene: TRBV24-1; CDR3aa: ATSDLGTGGQRDTQY
len: 13; d_gene: TRBD1; j_gene: TRBJ2-5; abundance: NA; v_gene: TRBV6-5; CDR3aa: ASSYRGRGEETQY
len: 14; d_gene: TRBD1; j_gene: TRBJ2-2; abundance: NA; v_gene: TRBV18; CDR3aa: ASSPLRDRGTGELF
len: 9; d_gene: NA; j_gene: TRBJ2-3; abundance: NA; v_gene: TRBV12-3/TRBV12-4; CDR3aa: ASRLEGAQY
len: 14; d_gene: NA; j_gene: TRBJ2-1; abundance: NA; v_gene: TRBV5-4; CDR3aa: ASRPRTGSSYNEQF
len: 13; d_gene: NA; j_gene: TRBJ2-4; abundance: NA; v_gene: TRBV5-1; CDR3aa: ASSLTGEAKNIQY
len: 14; d_gene: TRBD2; j_gene: TRBJ2-7; abundance: NA; v_gene: TRBV10-3; CDR3aa: AISETGQSRGGEQY